The clone carrying this TCR beta chain was seen a few times. As yet, its antigen is unknown. V gave up 2 bases and J gave up 0 bases, with 11 bases separating them. The germline V gene encodes CDR1 LGHNA and CDR2 YSLEER. The CDR3 is made up of 15 amino acids. Multiplex PCR with BIOMED2 TRB-A/B primer pools amplified TRB rearrangements. From the multiplex PCR reads, TCRdb called clonotypes with MiXCR, one entry per CDR3 protein. The sample holds 7,000 to 9,500 distinct CDR3 sequences, 20% to 30% seen once. This sample is part of a study of T and B cells in COVID-19 patients. Study information: The recovered patients had mostly mild to moderate COVID-19 with outpatient management. The recovered cohort's median age was 34 years, versus around 70 years in active infection. Study-level findings and limits: In COVID-19 patients, T cell receptor beta variable and joining gene use was reportedly strongly skewed. Highly clonal in active COVID-19, TRB repertoires exceeded healthy-donor diversity and richness at recovery.

TRB was amplified from approximately 250-480 ng of blood genomic DNA. The rearrangement joins TRBV4-3 to TRBJ2-7; D might be TRBD1 (6 bases). This clonotype was sampled from a human donor who had recovered from COVID-19. The sequenced material came from blood. The CDR3 spells CASSQSPDSSYEQYF. CDR3 DNA sequence: TGCGCCAGCAGCCAATCGCCGGACAGCTCCTACGAGCAGTACTTC.